The entry below gives a single TCR beta chain sequence along with its context. No antigen is known for it. The data originate from a study of beta chain features in type 1 diabetes. Background on the study: There were around 110 million sorted cells examined across all samples. General observations from the study: TCRB CDR3s from Type 1 diabetes patients were moderately but significantly shorter in all four CD4+ subsets. PCR might pick shorter templates more often, in the same way for patients and controls. An over-representation of cells with high TCR expression could result from cDNA sequencing.

Isolated RNA was reverse transcribed in full, so expressed TCRB transcripts were sequenced. Clones were read by immunoSEQ multiplex PCR, and TCRdb kept only the in-frame ones, dropping some. The table includes about 190,000 clones, approximately 8.1% detected once. V trimming: 1 base; J trimming: 5 bases; junction bases outside the gene matches: 14. This CDR3 is built from 18 residues. Germline CDR1 SGHNT, CDR2 YYREEE (reference sequence). It was via CD45RO/CCR7/CD25/CD127/CD95/CD27 that CD4+ naive, central memory, regulatory and stem cell-like memory cells were sorted. The receptor was derived from a woman aged 40 to 55 with type 1 diabetes. Sequenced material: central memory CD4+ T cells from blood. This chain joins TRBV5-4 and TRBJ2-1; 8 nucleotides agree with TRBD1. The CDR3 region is CASSLKGQGAARDNEQFF. CDR3 bases: TGTGCCAGCAGCTTGAAGGGGCAGGGGGCCGCCCGCGACAATGAGCAGTTCTTC.